This T cell receptor beta chain stems from a study of cytomegalovirus exposure and HLA in healthy donors. From the 120-subject validation cohort, which was separate from the roughly 710-subject first cohort, the donors were drawn. Only in-frame clones appear in the TCRdb table, and some are missing; sequencing was by immunoSEQ multiplex PCR. Of about 350,000 clones listed, approximately 86% are singletons. The CDR3 length is 14 residues. Germline values: CDR1 MDHEN, CDR2 SYDVKM. After removal of 7 bases from V and 4 bases from J, the junction contained 9 bases not matched to a gene. The sample was PBMCs. This receptor was taken from a young woman in good health and CMV-seropositive. The chain carries TRBV28 and TRBJ2-5, with 7 positions matching TRBD2. Written as DNA, the CDR3 is TGTGCCAGCAAGCGGACTAGGGGCGCAGAGACCCAGTACTTC. As protein: CASKRTRGAETQYF.